The clone carrying this TCR beta chain turned up a few times. This CDR3 has 14 amino acids. V lost 6 bases and J lost 8; bases outside the gene matches: 6. Germline values: CDR1 SGHTA, CDR2 FQGNSA. This sample was taken from a study of T cells after yellow fever vaccination. TCRdb passed the 5' RACE reads through MiXCR, listing each CDR3 protein once. Of just under 600,000 distinct CDR3 sequences detected, roughly 14% appear once; the ten largest clones hold roughly 13%. The TCR was taken from a man aged 30 to 45 who received the YFV17D yellow fever vaccine. J is TRBJ1-4 and V is TRBV7-2; 10 nucleotides agree with TRBD1. The sample in question was PBMCs, obtained on the day of the yellow fever booster vaccination. The chain's CDR3 is CASRRGQGSEKLFF. The CDR3 region has the DNA TGTGCCAGCAGACGGGGACAGGGGAGCGAAAAACTGTTTTTT. The whole variable domain, remainder taken from reference TRBV7-2 and TRBJ1-4, is GAGVSQSPSNKVTEKGKDVELRCDPISGHTALYWYRQSLGQGLEFLIYFQGNSAPDKSGLPSDRFSAERTGGSVSTLTIQRTQQEDSAVYLCASRRGQGSEKLFFGSGTQLSVL.